The 14 T cell receptor beta chains listed next were all sequenced from one sample in a study of OX40 agonist ivuxolimab in advanced cancers. The assay was immunoSEQ multiplex PCR, and TCRdb's table has in-frame clones only and misses some. The sample lists more than 50,000 clones; about 85% were seen once. Source: CD4+ or CD8+ T cells sorted from blood, taken in a trial of the OX40 agonist ivuxolimab. These receptors were collected from an adult with an advanced solid tumor such as melanoma, head and neck, liver or kidney cancer.

The V gene is TRBV10-2, the J gene TRBJ2-7; a possible D gene is TRBD1 (5 bases). V lost 6 bases and J lost 3, with 9 bases in between. This CDR3 is 12 amino acids long. Germline values: CDR1 WSHSY, CDR2 SAAADI. CDR3 DNA: TGCGCCAGCAGGGAACAGGACTACGAGCAGTACTTC. As protein: CASREQDYEQYF.

The chain combines TRBV2 with TRBJ1-1; 9 positions agree with TRBD1. The CDR3 runs to 14 residues. Germline assignment: CDR1 SNHLY and CDR2 FYNNEI. Trimming cost V 5 bases and J 3 bases; bases outside gene matches: 4. The CDR3 here is CASSLQGADTEAFF. CDR3 DNA: TGTGCCAGCAGTTTACAGGGGGCGGACACTGAAGCTTTCTTT.

The J gene is TRBJ2-5, the V gene TRBV28; D is uncertain. The germline V gene encodes CDR1 MDHEN and CDR2 SYDVKM. This CDR3 is built from 15 residues. The ends were cut back, 5 bases at V and 14 bases at J, with 27 bases in the middle. CDR3 DNA: TGTGCCAGCAGTGAGAGGTGGTCAAAACGGGTTCCGATATACTTC. Amino acids: CASSERWSKRVPIYF.

This clone was seen only once. The V call is TRBV29-1, the J call TRBJ2-4, with D perhaps being TRBD1 or TRBD2 (5 bases each). This CDR3 is built from 15 residues. Trimming cost V 0 bases and J 1 base, with 10 bases left between them. Germline-derived CDR1 and CDR2 are SQVTM and ANQGSEA. The CDR3 sequence is CSVEDPRDAKNIQYF. Here the CDR3 DNA reads TGCAGCGTTGAAGACCCCCGGGACGCCAAAAACATTCAGTACTTC. The full variable domain, in which reference TRBV29-1 and TRBJ2-4 provide the parts outside the CDR3, is SAVISQKPSRDICQRGTSLTIQCQVDSQVTMMFWYRQQPGQSLTLIATANQGSEATYESGFVIDKFPISRPNLTFSTLTVSNMSPEDSSIYLCSVEDPRDAKNIQYFGAGTRLSVL.

V usage is TRBV7-9 and J usage is TRBJ2-1; possibly TRBD2 for D (6 bases). This CDR3 has 16 amino acids. CDR1 is SEHNR, CDR2 FQNEAQ, per germline (reference sequence). The V end was cut by 1 base, the J end by 3 bases, with 13 bases between. The CDR3 is CASSLVWGVRYNEQFF. The CDR3 region has the DNA TGTGCCAGCAGCTTAGTTTGGGGGGTCCGCTACAATGAGCAGTTCTTC.

V and J are TRBV19 and TRBJ2-5; tentative D call: TRBD2 (6 bases). Per germline, CDR1 LNHDA and CDR2 SQIVND (reference sequence). V was shortened by 5 bases and J by 5 bases, with 18 bases between the two germline ends. This CDR3 spans 15 amino acids. The CDR3 sequence: CASSSPRSRGETQYF. The CDR3 DNA sequence: TGTGCCAGTAGTTCCCCGCGATCCCGGGGGGAGACCCAGTACTTC.

The rearrangement joins TRBV5-6 to TRBJ2-5, with D possibly TRBD2 on 5 matching bases. CDR1 and CDR2 (germline): SGHDT, YYEEEE. The V gene lost 0 bases and the J gene lost 5 bases, with 17 bases spanning the gap. This CDR3 spans 16 amino acids. As DNA, the CDR3 is TGTGCCAGCAGCTTGGGGCCGGCGGCGTCGGGGGAGACCCAGTACTTC. Protein: CASSLGPAASGETQYF.

This clone was seen only a few times. The chain links TRBV4-1 to TRBJ2-3, with D possibly called TRBD1 or TRBD2 (7 bases each). Trimming took 0 bases from V and 3 from J, leaving 19 bases between them. The CDR3 length is 18 residues. Germline assignment: CDR1 MGHRA and CDR2 YSYEKL. The chain's CDR3 is CASSQDLPGRGGTDTQYF. The CDR3 nucleotides read TGCGCCAGCAGCCAAGATCTGCCGGGCAGGGGGGGTACAGATACGCAGTATTTT.

The V gene is TRBV7-9, the J gene TRBJ2-1, with TRBD2 matching 16 bases. Germline CDR1 SEHNR, CDR2 FQNEAQ (reference sequence). Germline trimming cut 5 bases from V and 10 bases from J; bases unmatched to any gene: 8. The CDR3 runs 16 residues. CDR3 in amino acids: CASSPPGTSGGAEQFF. The DNA of the CDR3 is TGTGCCAGCAGCCCACCGGGGACTAGCGGGGGGGCAGAGCAGTTCTTC.

This chain connects TRBV28 to TRBJ2-5, with no clear D. The V end lost 2 bases, the J end lost 4 bases, and 8 bases lay between the germline ends. This CDR3 contains 13 residues. The germline V gene has CDR1 MDHEN and CDR2 SYDVKM. The CDR3 reads CASSLIARETQYF. CDR3 DNA: TGTGCCAGCAGTTTAATCGCTCGAGAGACCCAGTACTTC.

The chain recombines TRBV2 with TRBJ2-5; D is ambiguous. V gave up 3 bases and J gave up 4 bases, with 6 bases separating them. Germline CDR1 and CDR2: SNHLY and FYNNEI. This CDR3 has 12 residues. The DNA of the CDR3 is TGTGCCAGCAGTGACTGGGGAGAGACCCAGTACTTC. Translating it yields CASSDWGETQYF.

The V call is TRBV18, the J call TRBJ2-5; 7 nucleotides align to TRBD1. This CDR3 has 16 residues. The germline V gene has CDR1 KGHSH and CDR2 LQKENI. The trim removed 3 bases at V and 5 bases at J, leaving 12 bases unmatched. The CDR3 nucleotides are TGTGCCAGCTCACCGCGGGCTACAGGGGAATGGGAGACCCAGTACTTC. It translates to CASSPRATGEWETQYF.

The count of this clone is one. V and J are TRBV6-4 and TRBJ2-3; D uncertain. Trimming shortened V by 5 bases and J by 6 bases, and 18 bases separated the two germline ends. Germline V gene sequence: CDR1 MRHNA, CDR2 SNTAGT. There are 15 residues in the CDR3. CDR3 loop: CASSPDESLWDTQYF. Here the CDR3 DNA reads TGTGCCAGCAGTCCGGACGAAAGCTTATGGGATACGCAGTATTTT.

The chain couples TRBV15 to TRBJ2-2; weak D call: TRBD1 (5 bases). V lost 0 bases to trimming and J lost 7 bases, with 12 bases between them. The CDR3 loop spans 15 amino acids. The V gene's germline CDR1 is LNHNV and CDR2 YYDKDF (reference sequence). CDR3 bases: TGTGCCACCAGCAGAGAGGGCAGGGCATACGGGGAGCTGTTTTTT. This gives the protein CATSREGRAYGELFF. Based on the CDR3 plus reference TRBV15 and TRBJ2-2, the full variable domain is DAMVIQNPRYQVTQFGKPVTLSCSQTLNHNVMYWYQQKSSQAPKLLFHYYDKDFNNEADTPDNFQSRRPNTSFCFLDIRSPGLGDTAMYLCATSREGRAYGELFFGEGSRLTVL.